This TCR beta chain was profiled in a study of identical twins. Many counts were recorded for this clonotype. A template switching step contributed a universal primer site, while unique molecular identifiers were present in the cDNA. TCRdb fed the 5' RACE reads into MiXCR, producing one record per CDR3 protein. This repertoire shows 200,000 to 300,000 distinct CDR3 sequences, roughly 7% found once; its top ten account for 3.5% to 4%. Deletions cut 3 bases from V and 5 bases from J, with 11 bases between. CDR1 SGDLS and CDR2 YYNGEE come from the germline V gene. The CDR3 runs 13 residues. A further study also used this sample, focusing on yellow fever vaccine responses in identical twins.

Material: memory (CD45RO+) T cells sorted from blood. The clonotype comes from a woman between 18 and 29 years old in good health. The rearrangement joins TRBV9 to TRBJ1-1, with D perhaps TRBD1 (6 bases). The CDR3: CASSGQGNTEAFF. DNA for the CDR3: TGTGCCAGCAGCGGGCAGGGGAATACTGAAGCTTTCTTT.